This T cell receptor (beta chain) was profiled in a study of shared T cell receptors in the human thymus. Trimming left V 1 base short and J 3 bases short, with 13 bases between. The germline gives CDR1 SGHDN, CDR2 FVKESK. The CDR3 has 16 residues. Sequencing used immunoSEQ multiplex PCR; TCRdb keeps in-frame clones, though not all of them. In the table there are about 660,000 clones, 85% to 90% of which are singletons. This sample was also put to use in a study of human thymus T cells. As that study records: Donor material was obtained from healthy Finnish infants undergoing corrective surgery for congenital heart defects. The source of the thymus tissue was resections taken during corrective heart surgery. There appeared to be biased usage of V and J genes in thymic and blood repertoires. The related literature has documented a marked overlap of thymic repertoires among unrelated individuals.

This chain links TRBV14 with TRBJ2-1; D gene uncertain. The source material was thymocytes. The TCR originated in a boy under two years old with a congenital heart defect. The CDR3 bases are TGTGCCAGCAGCCAAGTTGCACTAAAGCTCTACAATGAGCAGTTCTTC. Its protein product is CASSQVALKLYNEQFF.